The TCR beta chain under discussion was sequenced for a study of radiotherapy plus CTLA-4 blockade in lung cancer. Looking at the study overall: Patients showed objective responses in 18% of cases, and disease control was achieved by 25% to 35%. Notes on the study in general: Peripheral blood showed expansion of tumor-derived TCR clones after radiotherapy and ipilimumab.

Only in-frame clones appear in the TCRdb table, and some are missing; sequencing was by immunoSEQ multiplex PCR. The table includes 85,000 to 90,000 clones, 70% to 90% detected once. Turning to this clone: Its matching antigen is unknown.

Each patient with chemo-refractory metastatic non-small-cell lung cancer was treated with focal radiation plus CTLA-4 blockade using ipilimumab. Germline V gives CDR1 MDHEN, CDR2 SYDVKM. Trimming cost V 2 bases and J 4 bases, with 14 bases left between them. This CDR3 is 16 amino acids long. This sample comprised peripheral blood, obtained from a patient treated with radiotherapy plus ipilimumab. The clonotype comes from a human donor with non-small cell lung cancer that progressed on radiotherapy plus ipilimumab. The rearrangement uses TRBV28 and TRBJ2-2, with D perhaps TRBD1 (5 bases). DNA of the CDR3: TGTGCCAGCAGTTTAGAAGGGGCGCCGGGCACCGGGGAGCTGTTTTTT. Translated, it gives CASSLEGAPGTGELFF.